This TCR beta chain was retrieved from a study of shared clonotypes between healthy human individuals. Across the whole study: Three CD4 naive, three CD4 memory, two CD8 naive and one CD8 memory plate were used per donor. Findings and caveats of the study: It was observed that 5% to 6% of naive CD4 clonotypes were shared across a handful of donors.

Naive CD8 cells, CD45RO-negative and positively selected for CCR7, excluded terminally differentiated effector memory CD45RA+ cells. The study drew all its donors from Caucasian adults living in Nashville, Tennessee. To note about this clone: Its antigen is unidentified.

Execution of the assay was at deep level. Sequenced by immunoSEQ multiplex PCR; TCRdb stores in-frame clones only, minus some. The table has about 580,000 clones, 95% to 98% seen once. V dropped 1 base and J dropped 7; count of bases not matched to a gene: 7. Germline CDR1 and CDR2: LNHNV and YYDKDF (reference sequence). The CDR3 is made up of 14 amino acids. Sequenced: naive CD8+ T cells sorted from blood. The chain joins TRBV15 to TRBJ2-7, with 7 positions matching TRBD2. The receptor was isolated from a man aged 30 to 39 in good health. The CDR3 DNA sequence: TGTGCCACCAGCAGAGGTGGGGAGGGGAGAGAGCAGTACTTC. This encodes CATSRGGEGREQYF. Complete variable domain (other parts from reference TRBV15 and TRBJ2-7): DAMVIQNPRYQVTQFGKPVTLSCSQTLNHNVMYWYQQKSSQAPKLLFHYYDKDFNNEADTPDNFQSRRPNTSFCFLDIRSPGLGDTAMYLCATSRGGEGREQYFGPGTRLTVT.